What follows describes a single TCR beta chain. Its antigen is as yet unknown. The data belong to a study of metastatic and nonmetastatic thyroid tumors. The wider study: Samples came from malignant and benign thyroid patients, and repertoires were compared across blood and tumor or nodule tissue. General study points: In blood and tumor, TCR beta diversity was reportedly significantly higher in malignant thyroid tumors than in benign nodules.

With MiXCR, TCRdb called clones anew from the PCR reads. This repertoire shows 35,000 to 50,000 clones, 12% found once; its top ten account for 9%. All patients were untreated before thyroid surgery. This CDR3 has 15 residues. Trimming removed 3 bases at V and 3 bases at J, with 12 bases between. CDR1 is KGHSH and CDR2 is LQKENI in the germline V gene. The chain uses TRBV18 and TRBJ1-3; D ambiguous. This receptor was obtained from a male donor with papillary thyroid cancer or a benign thyroid nodule (not recorded which). Some clones in this sample may be carry-over from other donors' samples. Sequencing was carried out using blood. In DNA form, the CDR3 reads TGTGCCAGCTCACCGATTCAGAGCTTTGGAAACACCATATATTTT. Protein: CASSPIQSFGNTIYF.